This T cell receptor (beta chain) appears in the sequencing data of a study of T cells after yellow fever vaccination. Trimming pared 0 bases from V and 9 bases from J, leaving 9 bases between. Germline V gene lookup returns CDR1 LNHNV and CDR2 YYDKDF (reference sequence). The CDR3 length is 13 residues. TCRdb analysed the 5' RACE reads with MiXCR anew, one entry per CDR3 protein. The sample yields hundreds of thousands of distinct CDR3 sequences, 5.2% seen once. The TCR sequence derives from a man between 18 and 29 years old who received the YFV17D yellow fever vaccine. The source was CD4+ T cells sorted from PBMCs, collected on the day of the yellow fever booster vaccination. The chain has TRBV15 and TRBJ2-1, with TRBD2 as a possible D gene (5 bases). CDR3 in amino acids: CATSRDYAGEQFF. The CDR3 DNA sequence: TGTGCCACCAGCAGAGATTACGCGGGTGAGCAGTTCTTC.